The 15 T cell receptor beta chains presented below share a single source sample, sequenced in a study of blood T cell repertoires in COVID-19. Generated by immunoSEQ multiplex PCR, the TCRdb table keeps only in-frame clones and is missing some. In the table there are about 230,000 clones, 70% to 90% of which are singletons. The specimen sequenced was peripheral blood. The receptor source for this set is a woman in her 70s with active or convalescent COVID-19.

This rearrangement joins TRBV24-1 to TRBJ2-2; 7 bases fit TRBD2. Trimming at V came to 5 bases and at J to 5 bases, leaving 7 bases not matched to a gene. The CDR3 is 15 residues long. CDR1 is KGHDR, CDR2 SFDVKD, per germline. The CDR3, as DNA: TGTGCCACCAGTGTAGCCAGGGAGGGAACCGGGGAGCTGTTTTTT. This translates into CATSVAREGTGELFF.

This clone appeared a few times. CDR3 in amino acids: CASSPSREGVNEQFF. The DNA for the CDR3 is TGTGCCAGCAGCCCCAGCAGGGAGGGGGTCAATGAGCAGTTCTTC. The gene calls are TRBV6-5 and TRBJ2-1; D perhaps matches TRBD2 (7 bases). V gave up 6 bases and J gave up 6 bases, with 18 bases separating them. The CDR3 length is 15 residues. CDR1 is MNHEY, CDR2 SVGAGI, per germline.

This clone was picked up one time. The chain links TRBV5-4 to TRBJ1-2; D might be TRBD1 (6 bases). V lost 4 bases to trimming and J lost 7 bases, with 20 bases between them. The V gene's germline CDR1 is SGHNT and CDR2 YYREEE (reference sequence). The CDR3 runs to 15 residues. CDR3 nucleotides: TGTGCCAGCAGCCAGGACAGTCTTCTAGAGAGTGGCTACACCTTC. As protein: CASSQDSLLESGYTF.

As to this clone: The junction departs from the called germline gene at one end, perhaps through a read error. The chain uses TRBV18 and TRBJ2-3, with 9 bases identical to TRBD1. CDR1 is KGHSH and CDR2 is LQKENI in the germline V gene. The CDR3 spans 17 residues. The CDR3 loop is CASAPGQGRNMADTQYF. The CDR3 DNA is TGTGCCAGCGCACCCGGACAGGGGAGGAATATGGCAGATACGCAGTATTTT.

The J gene is TRBJ2-2, the V gene TRBV6-5; possible D gene TRBD2, 5 bases. The V end lost 2 bases, the J end lost 6 bases, and 7 bases lay between the germline ends. CDR3 length: 13 amino acids. Looked up from germline, CDR1 is MNHEY and CDR2 is SVGAGI. The CDR3 loop reads CASSYGGPGELFF. In DNA, the CDR3 is TGTGCCAGCAGTTACGGAGGCCCCGGGGAGCTGTTTTTT.

The chain carries TRBV3-1 (or the pseudogene TRBV3-2) and TRBJ2-3; D call uncertain. In germline, CDR1 is LGHDT, CDR2 YNNKEL (reference sequence). The CDR3 spans 17 residues. V was clipped by 4 bases and J by 1 base, with 18 bases between them. CDR3 sequence (DNA): TGTGCCAGCAGCCGCTCAGCTTTAGCTCCGGGCACAGATACGCAGTATTTT. This encodes CASSRSALAPGTDTQYF.

This clone was found a few times. The gene calls are TRBV2 and TRBJ2-1; 13 bases map to TRBD2. V shed 5 bases and J 8 bases; nucleotides not matched to a gene: 9. CDR1 is SNHLY, CDR2 FYNNEI, per germline. This CDR3 contains 16 residues. DNA of the CDR3: TGTGCCAGCAGTTCCCGGACTAGCGGGAGTATGGATGAGCAGTTCTTC. As protein: CASSSRTSGSMDEQFF.

The CDR3 nucleotides read TGTGCCAGCAGCGGACAGGGGACTAATGAAAAACTGTTTTTT. Its protein product is CASSGQGTNEKLFF. The chain has TRBV5-4 and TRBJ1-4; 9 bases match TRBD1. Unmatched junction bases numbered 0, after V lost 4 bases and J lost 2 bases. The length of the CDR3 is 14 residues. Per the germline V gene, CDR1 is SGHNT and CDR2 is YYREEE (reference sequence).

This rearrangement joins TRBV6-6 to TRBJ1-6, with 7 nucleotides matching TRBD1. Germline CDR1 MNHNY, CDR2 SVGAGI (reference sequence). There are 17 residues in the CDR3. The ends lost 5 bases at V and 8 bases at J; junction bases unmatched: 15. CDR3 in DNA: TGTGCCAGCAGTCCCCGGGGACAGTCCGGACCAGATTCACCCCTCCACTTT. Translating gives CASSPRGQSGPDSPLHF.

This chain uses TRBV28 with TRBJ2-3; TRBD2 matches at 9 bases. The germline gives CDR1 MDHEN, CDR2 SYDVKM. Trimming at V came to 6 bases and at J to 2 bases, leaving 12 bases not matched to a gene. The CDR3 is 17 amino acids. The CDR3 region is CASRREGFQIPTDTQYF. CDR3 sequence (DNA): TGTGCCAGCAGGCGGGAGGGGTTTCAGATCCCCACAGATACGCAGTATTTT.

The genes are TRBV27 and TRBJ1-5, with D uncertain. The CDR3 covers 14 residues. Trimming left V 6 bases short and J 2 bases short, with 11 bases between. The germline CDR1 and CDR2 sequences are MNHEY and SMNVEV (reference sequence). The CDR3 loop is CASSYAAGNQPQHF. In DNA form, the CDR3 reads TGTGCCAGCAGCTACGCGGCTGGCAATCAGCCCCAGCATTTT.

This sequence joins TRBV28 and TRBJ2-1; D may be TRBD1 (5 bases). The CDR3 contains 14 residues. CDR1 and CDR2 (germline): MDHEN, SYDVKM. V was clipped by 5 bases and J by 2 bases, with 10 bases between them. The CDR3, as DNA: TGTGCCAGCAGTCGACAGAGCACCTACAATGAGCAGTTCTTC. Its protein product is CASSRQSTYNEQFF.

The chain joins TRBV5-1 to TRBJ2-5, with D possibly matching TRBD1 (5 bases). Trimming pared 0 bases from V and 5 bases from J, leaving 14 bases between. The CDR3 loop spans 15 amino acids. Germline V CDR1 and CDR2: SGHRS, YFSETQ. The CDR3 sequence is CASSLVAGIEETQYF. The CDR3 DNA reads TGCGCCAGCAGCTTGGTGGCAGGGATTGAGGAGACCCAGTACTTC.

V is TRBV9 and J is TRBJ2-1; D is unresolved. Germline V gene lookup returns CDR1 SGDLS and CDR2 YYNGEE. The CDR3 is made up of 14 amino acids. V was clipped by 2 bases and J by 0 bases, with 6 bases between them. CDR3 coding DNA: TGTGCCAGCAGCGTGCAGGTCTCCTACAATGAGCAGTTCTTC. It codes for CASSVQVSYNEQFF.

The chain combines TRBV5-6 with TRBJ1-1, with 8 bases fitting TRBD1. Germline V CDR1 and CDR2: SGHDT, YYEEEE. The CDR3 length is 13 residues. V gave up 0 bases and J gave up 5 bases; unmatched junction bases: 0. For the CDR3, the DNA is TGTGCCAGCAGCTTGGGGACAGGGACTGAAGCTTTCTTT. It encodes CASSLGTGTEAFF.